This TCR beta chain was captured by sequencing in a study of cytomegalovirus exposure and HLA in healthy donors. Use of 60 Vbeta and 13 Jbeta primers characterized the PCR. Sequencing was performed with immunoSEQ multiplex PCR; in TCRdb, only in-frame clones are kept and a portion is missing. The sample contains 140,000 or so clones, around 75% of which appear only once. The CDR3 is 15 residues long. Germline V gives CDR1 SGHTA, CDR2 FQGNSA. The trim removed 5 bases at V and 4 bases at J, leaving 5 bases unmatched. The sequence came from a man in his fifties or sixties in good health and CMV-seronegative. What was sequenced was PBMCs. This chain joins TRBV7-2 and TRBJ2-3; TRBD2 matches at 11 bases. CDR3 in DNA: TGTGCCAGCAGCAGAACTAGCGGGAGCGCAGATACGCAGTATTTT. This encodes CASSRTSGSADTQYF.